This section outlines one TCR beta chain sequence together with its context. The antigen is unknown. This specimen comes from a study of beta chain features in type 1 diabetes. This CDR3 is built from 13 residues. The V and J ends lost 7 bases and 3 bases, in that order; junction bases with no gene match: 3. CDR1 is SNHLY and CDR2 is FYNNEI in the germline V gene. The whole isolated RNA underwent reverse transcription, so sequencing captured expressed TCRB transcripts. This table comes from immunoSEQ multiplex PCR, and its TCRdb copy is limited to in-frame clones, with some not included. The sample has under 300,000 clones, 11% to 15% seen once; the top ten hold approximately 0.021%. Overall study results and limits: Type 1 diabetes patients had moderately but significantly shorter TCRB CDR3s in all four CD4+ subsets. PCR might show a preference for shorter templates, equally across patients and controls.

The sequencing input was naive CD4+ T cells from blood. The TCR sequence derives from a young man with type 1 diabetes. The V call is TRBV2, the J call TRBJ1-5, with 7 bases identical to TRBD1. The CDR3 is CASTGQVNQPQHF. The CDR3 DNA reads TGTGCCAGCACAGGACAGGTCAATCAGCCCCAGCATTTT.